The 25 T cell receptor beta chains below all came from one sample that was sequenced in a study of shared clonotypes between healthy human individuals. Clones were sequenced by immunoSEQ multiplex PCR, and TCRdb holds only the in-frame ones, with some missing. This table has 190,000 or so clones, 90% to 95% appearing once. What was sequenced was naive CD4+ T cells sorted from blood. As for subset: CD45RA+ positively selected. The source of these receptors is a woman between 25 and 40 years old in good health.

The CDR3 protein is CASSQTGPYEQYF. CDR3 in DNA: TGTGCCAGCAGCCAAACAGGACCCTACGAGCAGTACTTC. The V and J genes are TRBV14 and TRBJ2-7; possible D gene TRBD1, 5 bases. The length of the CDR3 is 13 residues. V lost 2 bases, J lost 2 bases, and 7 bases lay in between. Germline-derived CDR1 and CDR2 are SGHDN and FVKESK.

The rearrangement links TRBV18 to TRBJ1-2; D unresolved. Germline CDR1 is KGHSH and CDR2 is LQKENI. The CDR3 length is 15 residues. Trimming left V 3 bases short and J 3 bases short, with 14 bases between. CDR3: CASSPRRVEDYGYTF. Written as DNA, the CDR3 is TGTGCCAGCTCACCGCGGAGGGTTGAGGACTATGGCTACACCTTC.

The CDR3 loop reads CSVEPTDEQFF. DNA of the CDR3: TGCAGCGTGGAACCGACGGATGAGCAGTTCTTC. The chain uses TRBV29-1 and TRBJ2-1; D is unclear. Germline loops: CDR1 SQVTM, CDR2 ANQGSEA. With 6 bases removed from V and 8 bases from J, the gap between germline ends came to 11 bases. The CDR3 is made up of 11 amino acids.

The rearrangement uses TRBV7-8 and TRBJ2-7, with D possibly matching TRBD1 (5 bases). Germline values: CDR1 SGHVS, CDR2 FQNEAQ. Trimming shortened V by 4 bases and J by 3 bases, and 16 bases separated the two germline ends. This CDR3 has 15 amino acids. CDR3 nucleotides: TGTGCCAGCAGCTACTCCAGGGCCTCCCACTACGAGCAGTACTTC. It yields the protein CASSYSRASHYEQYF.

This chain joins TRBV6-1 and TRBJ2-6; no reliable D call. The V and J ends lost 6 bases and 0 bases respectively, with 6 bases between them. CDR1 and CDR2 from the germline V gene are MNHNS and SASEGT. CDR3 length: 14 amino acids. The CDR3 is CASRPGSGANVLTF. CDR3 in DNA: TGTGCCAGCAGGCCCGGCTCTGGGGCCAACGTCCTGACTTTC.

The J gene is TRBJ1-5, the V gene TRBV29-1; 7 bases map to TRBD1. There are 13 residues in the CDR3. Unmatched junction bases numbered 4, after V lost 6 bases and J lost 2 bases. Per the germline V gene, CDR1 is SQVTM and CDR2 is ANQGSEA. The CDR3 DNA is TGCAGCGTCTCGGACAGGCGCAATCAGCCCCAGCATTTT. Encoded protein: CSVSDRRNQPQHF.

The chain couples TRBV7-8 to TRBJ2-2; D remains unclear. This CDR3 has 11 residues. Deletions cut 6 bases from V and 7 bases from J, with 6 bases between. Germline V lookup: CDR1 SGHVS, CDR2 FQNEAQ. CDR3 coding DNA: TGTGCCAGCAGTTTACGCGGGGAGCTGTTTTTT. This sequence encodes CASSLRGELFF. Filled out from reference TRBV7-8 and TRBJ2-2, the complete variable domain reads GAGVSQSPRYKVAKRGQDVALRCDPISGHVSLFWYQQALGQGPEFLTYFQNEAQLDKSGLPSDRFFAERPEGSVSTLKIQRTQQEDSAVYLCASSLRGELFFGEGSRLTVL.

This chain links TRBV18 with TRBJ1-1; 7 nucleotides match TRBD1. Germline CDR1 reads KGHSH; CDR2 reads LQKENI. The CDR3 extends over 15 amino acids. Unmatched junction bases numbered 7, after V lost 4 bases and J lost 2 bases. The CDR3 reads CASSLSDRTNTEAFF. DNA of the CDR3: TGTGCCAGCTCACTTTCGGACAGGACCAACACTGAAGCTTTCTTT.

The genes are TRBV27 and TRBJ1-6; perhaps TRBD1 as D (5 bases). Trimming left V 6 bases short and J 6 bases short, with 12 bases between. CDR3 length: 14 amino acids. Germline V gene sequence: CDR1 MNHEY, CDR2 SMNVEV (reference sequence). The CDR3 coding sequence is TGTGCCAGCAGCCCGGGACGCCTTAATTCACCCCTCCACTTT. The encoded protein is CASSPGRLNSPLHF.

In DNA form, the CDR3 reads TGTGCCAGCAGCCTAGGACAGGGGAGGGACTATGGCTACACCTTC. Its translation is CASSLGQGRDYGYTF. V gene TRBV5-8 combines with J gene TRBJ1-2, with 9 bases fitting TRBD1. V shed 4 bases and J 3 bases; nucleotides not matched to a gene: 7. CDR1 and CDR2 (germline): SGHTS, YDEGEE. The CDR3 contains 15 residues.

The V call is TRBV5-1, the J call TRBJ1-1; D is perhaps TRBD1 (6 bases). V dropped 4 bases and J dropped 5 bases, with 9 bases sitting between them. There are 12 residues in the CDR3. The V gene's germline CDR1 is SGHRS and CDR2 YFSETQ. CDR3 DNA sequence: TGCGCCAGCAGCGTGACAGGTACTGAAGCTTTCTTT. Encoded protein: CASSVTGTEAFF.

The rearrangement uses TRBV30 and TRBJ2-2; 8 bases line up with TRBD2. Germline assignment: CDR1 GTSNPN and CDR2 SVGIG (reference sequence). J was trimmed by 5 bases and V by 0 bases; bases with no gene match: 2. This CDR3 is built from 14 residues. The CDR3: CAWSVAGVTGELFF. CDR3 DNA: TGTGCCTGGAGTGTAGCGGGAGTAACCGGGGAGCTGTTTTTT.

The chain recombines TRBV5-1 with TRBJ2-1; no firm D call. CDR1 is SGHRS and CDR2 is YFSETQ in the germline V gene. There are 18 residues in the CDR3. V lost 0 bases to trimming and J lost 0 bases, with 16 bases between them. The CDR3 bases are TGCGCCAGCAGCTTGGGTCCCTCCTTCGTTCGCTCCTACAATGAGCAGTTCTTC. Protein sequence: CASSLGPSFVRSYNEQFF.

The chain links TRBV6-5 to TRBJ1-2; maybe TRBD1 (5 bases). Germline V CDR1 and CDR2: MNHEY, SVGAGI. The CDR3 runs 14 residues. With 7 bases removed from V and 6 bases from J, the gap between germline ends came to 18 bases. The CDR3: CASKRGSDVDGYTF. As DNA, the CDR3 is TGTGCCAGCAAACGGGGGAGTGATGTGGATGGCTACACCTTC.

This clone was detected once. The chain couples TRBV19 to TRBJ1-5; TRBD1 might be the D (5 bases). The CDR3 contains 15 residues. The V end was cut by 3 bases, the J end by 1 base, with 10 bases between. The germline CDR1 and CDR2 sequences are LNHDA and SQIVND (reference sequence). The CDR3 reads CASSMEGLSNQPQHF. The CDR3 DNA sequence: TGTGCCAGTAGTATGGAGGGGTTGAGCAATCAGCCCCAGCATTTT.

CDR3 loop: CASREQADYEQYF. The CDR3, as DNA: TGCGCCAGCAGAGAACAGGCCGACTACGAGCAGTACTTC. The chain joins TRBV5-1 to TRBJ2-7; D might be TRBD1 (5 bases). V gave up 5 bases and J gave up 3 bases, with 12 bases separating them. Germline-derived CDR1 and CDR2 are SGHRS and YFSETQ. This CDR3 has 13 residues.

This clone was detected once. For the CDR3, the DNA is TGTGCCAGCAGCTTAGGGCAGACAGCAACTAATGAAAAACTGTTTTTT. Its protein product is CASSLGQTATNEKLFF. This sequence joins TRBV11-1 and TRBJ1-4; D might be TRBD1 (5 bases). The CDR3 runs 16 residues. Trimming cost V 1 base and J 0 bases, with 9 bases left between them. The germline V gene has CDR1 SGHAT and CDR2 FQDESV (reference sequence).

CDR3 DNA sequence: TGTGCCAGCAGTACTTCCTCCTACGAGCAGTACTTC. As protein: CASSTSSYEQYF. The chain combines TRBV28 with TRBJ2-7, with D unclear. Germline V gene sequence: CDR1 MDHEN, CDR2 SYDVKM. The CDR3 has 12 amino acids. Between the trimmed V and J ends, which lost 5 bases and 0 bases, there was a span of 5 bases. The variable domain in full, completed from reference TRBV28 and TRBJ2-7, reads DVKVTQSSRYLVKRTGEKVFLECVQDMDHENMFWYRQDPGLGLRLIYFSYDVKMKEKGDIPEGYSVSREKKERFSLILESASTNQTSMYLCASSTSSYEQYFGPGTRLTVT.

The chain joins TRBV28 to TRBJ1-2; tentatively, D is TRBD1 (5 bases). Germline V gene lookup returns CDR1 MDHEN and CDR2 SYDVKM. The CDR3 sequence is 13 residues long. Trimming stripped 5 bases from V and 0 bases from J, with 7 bases between. CDR3 bases: TGTGCCAGCAGTCCGACAGCTAACTATGGCTACACCTTC. Protein sequence: CASSPTANYGYTF.

The chain combines TRBV7-9 with TRBJ2-7; 13 bases line up with TRBD2. Germline loops: CDR1 SEHNR, CDR2 FQNEAQ (reference sequence). The CDR3 runs 19 residues. V lost 4 bases to trimming and J lost 3 bases; unmatched junction nucleotides: 15. For the CDR3, the DNA is TGTGCCAGCAGCTCACCCCCGGGACTAGCGGGACCCCAGGTCTACGAGCAGTACTTC. Its translation is CASSSPPGLAGPQVYEQYF.

The genes are TRBV9 and TRBJ2-5; 8 nucleotides agree with TRBD2. Trimming cost V 0 bases and J 11 bases; bases outside gene matches: 9. Per germline, CDR1 SGDLS and CDR2 YYNGEE. The CDR3 has 14 amino acids. The CDR3: CASSVASGSGEQYF. CDR3 DNA: TGTGCCAGCAGCGTAGCCAGCGGGAGTGGTGAGCAGTACTTC.

The V and J genes are TRBV15 and TRBJ2-7; 8 nucleotides line up with TRBD1. The CDR3 extends over 14 amino acids. Germline lookup yields CDR1 LNHNV and CDR2 YYDKDF (reference sequence). V gave up 4 bases and J gave up 0 bases; unmatched junction bases: 2. The CDR3 nucleotides are TGTGCCACCAGCACGGACAGGGACTCCTACGAGCAGTACTTC. Translating gives CATSTDRDSYEQYF.

V is TRBV18 and J is TRBJ2-1; 7 bases match TRBD2. The V gene's germline CDR1 is KGHSH and CDR2 LQKENI. There are 14 residues in the CDR3. J lost 4 bases, V lost 5 bases, and 5 bases had no gene match. The CDR3 DNA sequence: TGTGCCAGCTCAACCGGACTAGGGTACAATGAGCAGTTCTTC. Translating it yields CASSTGLGYNEQFF.

The chain joins TRBV6-6 to TRBJ2-3; 8 nucleotides match TRBD2. The CDR3 has 16 residues. Germline assignment: CDR1 MNHNY and CDR2 SVGAGI (reference sequence). V lost 6 bases, J lost 6 bases, and 14 bases stayed unmatched. CDR3 amino acids: CASSRSEAGVFDTQYF. Here the CDR3 DNA reads TGTGCCAGCAGCCGATCAGAAGCGGGAGTCTTCGATACGCAGTATTTT.

The chain's CDR3 is CASSTRRVGQGSYEQYF. As DNA, the CDR3 is TGTGCCAGCAGCACGAGGCGCGTGGGGCAAGGGTCCTACGAGCAGTACTTC. The chain carries TRBV11-2 and TRBJ2-7; perhaps TRBD1 as D (5 bases). Trimming removed 5 bases from V and 1 base from J, with 21 bases in between. CDR3 length equals 17 residues. The germline CDR1 and CDR2 sequences are SGHAT and FQNNGV.